The 25 T cell receptor beta chains listed next were all sequenced from one sample in a study of a mutant IDH1 vaccine in newly diagnosed glioma (dated by TCRdb to about 2021). According to the study, the label for this sample's time point signals: week 11, during vaccination. Each vaccine dose, consisting of 300 ug of a 20-mer mutant IDH1 peptide in Montanide, was administered subcutaneously with topical imiquimod. The receptor library was made with the immunoSEQ multiplex PCR assay. As stored in TCRdb, this immuneACCESS dataset retains in-frame rearrangements with V and J assigned. A fraction of the clones does not appear; measured against another copy, unresolved V genes explain less than half of the discrepancy, and the remainder lacks a known reason. This sample has around 30,000 clones in its table, and around 89% of those were observed once. Of the sample, under 25% falls within the top ten clones.

These receptors lack a known antigen. Sequencing used PBMCs, obtained from a glioma patient whose treatment included an IDH1 peptide vaccine. The origin of the receptors is a man aged 18-30 years with glioma.

This chain connects TRBV7-9 to TRBJ1-5; tentative D call: TRBD1 (6 bases). The CDR3 loop spans 14 amino acids. The ends were cut back, 1 base at V and 6 bases at J, with 10 bases in the middle. Germline assignment: CDR1 SEHNR and CDR2 FQNEAQ (reference sequence). CDR3 nucleotides: TGTGCCAGCAGCTTAGGGGGAGGGGGTCAGCCCCAGCATTTT. Encoded protein: CASSLGGGGQPQHF.

The rearrangement uses TRBV29-1 and TRBJ2-7, with 8 bases fitting TRBD1. The V segment lost 6 bases and the J segment 3 bases; nucleotides outside the gene matches: 7. In germline, CDR1 is SQVTM, CDR2 ANQGSEA. The CDR3 loop spans 13 amino acids. CDR3 nucleotides: TGCAGCGTACAAACGGACAGGGACTACGAGCAGTACTTC. Translated, it gives CSVQTDRDYEQYF.

V is TRBV9 and J is TRBJ2-5; 10 positions match TRBD1. CDR3 size: 16 residues. Germline assignment: CDR1 SGDLS and CDR2 YYNGEE. J was trimmed by 5 bases and V by 3 bases; bases with no gene match: 10. The CDR3, as DNA: TGTGCCAGCAGCGACTCGGTCGGACAGGGGGATGAGACCCAGTACTTC. Translation: CASSDSVGQGDETQYF.

The V call is TRBV6-5, the J call TRBJ1-5; the D is unclear. CDR3 length equals 15 residues. Germline values: CDR1 MNHEY, CDR2 SVGAGI. V lost 2 bases and J 0 bases, leaving 8 bases between the germline ends. The CDR3 reads CASSYGSYSNQPQHF. In DNA form, the CDR3 reads TGTGCCAGCAGTTACGGGAGCTATAGCAATCAGCCCCAGCATTTT.

The chain is built from TRBV5-1 and TRBJ2-7; D not resolved. The ends were cut back, 0 bases at V and 0 bases at J, with 10 bases in the middle. There are 15 residues in the CDR3. Germline lookup yields CDR1 SGHRS and CDR2 YFSETQ. Here the CDR3 reads CASSLGRPSSYEQYF. The CDR3, as DNA: TGCGCCAGCAGCTTGGGACGCCCGAGCTCCTACGAGCAGTACTTC.

The chain joins TRBV29-1 to TRBJ1-2; D not resolved. Trimming left V 5 bases short and J 3 bases short, with 13 bases between. Germline assignment: CDR1 SQVTM and CDR2 ANQGSEA. CDR3 length: 13 amino acids. CDR3 coding DNA: TGCAGCGTTAGGGCAGGAGGCGACTATGGCTACACCTTC. Its protein is CSVRAGGDYGYTF.

Sample share makes this clone large. The chain has TRBV7-9 and TRBJ2-7; TRBD2 agrees at 9 bases. Germline V gene data show CDR1 as SEHNR and CDR2 as FQNEAQ (reference sequence). The CDR3 runs to 15 residues. The V and J ends lost 3 bases and 6 bases, in that order; junction bases with no gene match: 9. The CDR3 DNA follows: TGTGCCAGCAGCTTCGCGGCTAGCGGGATGCCCGAGCAGTACTTC. Translating gives CASSFAASGMPEQYF.

This chain connects TRBV7-2 to TRBJ2-7; TRBD2 matches 8 bases. CDR3 length equals 16 residues. CDR1 SGHTA and CDR2 FQGNSA come from the germline V gene. V shed 2 bases, J shed 7 bases, and the junction held 13 bases outside the gene matches. DNA of the CDR3: TGTGCCAGCAGCTTACGTACGGGCGGGAGGCCGGGGGAGCAGTACTTC. Translation: CASSLRTGGRPGEQYF.

The chain recombines TRBV28 with TRBJ1-4; TRBD1 matches 9 bases. The germline CDR1 and CDR2 sequences are MDHEN and SYDVKM. The CDR3 extends over 14 amino acids. V shed 6 bases, J shed 8 bases, and the junction held 7 bases outside the gene matches. The CDR3 DNA is TGTGCCAGCAGCCAGACAGGGGGTGAAGAAAAACTGTTTTTT. This gives the protein CASSQTGGEEKLFF.

This chain links TRBV19 with TRBJ2-7; 7 positions match TRBD1. CDR1 and CDR2 from the germline V gene are LNHDA and SQIVND (reference sequence). CDR3 length equals 13 residues. With 4 bases clipped from V and 3 bases from J, the junction kept 3 bases outside the gene matches. For the CDR3, the DNA is TGTGCCAGTAGTACCGGGACAGACTACGAGCAGTACTTC. It is translated as CASSTGTDYEQYF.

The J gene is TRBJ1-1, the V gene TRBV29-1; D is unresolved. The germline V gene encodes CDR1 SQVTM and CDR2 ANQGSEA. V dropped 6 bases and J dropped 1 base, with 12 bases sitting between them. This CDR3 has 13 amino acids. This CDR3 is CSVGGTGNTEAFF. CDR3 coding DNA: TGCAGCGTGGGAGGAACGGGGAACACTGAAGCTTTCTTT.

The chain uses TRBV30 and TRBJ2-3; no definite D call. V lost 7 bases and J lost 3, with 20 bases in between. The germline V gene encodes CDR1 GTSNPN and CDR2 SVGIG (reference sequence). There are 15 residues in the CDR3. CDR3 sequence reads: CALSGRRSFTDTQYF. CDR3 nucleotide sequence: TGTGCCTTATCCGGGCGGCGGAGTTTTACAGATACGCAGTATTTT.

V usage is TRBV2 and J usage is TRBJ1-4; 10 nucleotides agree with TRBD1. V was pared by 6 bases and J by 13 bases, with 11 bases of the junction left unmatched. The CDR3 covers 14 residues. Germline CDR1 reads SNHLY; CDR2 reads FYNNEI. This chain's CDR3 is CASRPGQGLPRLFF. Here the CDR3 DNA reads TGTGCCAGCAGGCCGGGACAGGGGCTTCCTAGACTGTTTTTT.

The chain employs TRBV27 and TRBJ2-7; a possible D gene is TRBD2 (5 bases). Trimming left V 6 bases short and J 4 bases short, with 19 bases between. The CDR3 length is 15 residues. CDR1 and CDR2 (germline): MNHEY, SMNVEV (reference sequence). In DNA, the CDR3 is TGTGCCAGCAGATCCGACCGTTTACTAGTGTACGAGCAGTACTTC. Its protein is CASRSDRLLVYEQYF.

The gene calls are TRBV6-1 and TRBJ1-1; 10 bases match TRBD1. The germline V gene has CDR1 MNHNS and CDR2 SASEGT. Germline trimming cut 6 bases from V and 7 bases from J; bases unmatched to any gene: 8. The CDR3 spans 14 residues. The CDR3 protein is CASSLDRGRIEAFF. DNA for the CDR3: TGTGCCAGCAGCCTCGACAGGGGGCGTATTGAAGCTTTCTTT.

V gene TRBV29-1 combines with J gene TRBJ1-1; 7 bases fit TRBD1. The germline V gene has CDR1 SQVTM and CDR2 ANQGSEA. The CDR3 extends over 17 amino acids. After removal of 0 bases from V and 5 bases from J, the junction contained 15 bases not matched to a gene. The CDR3 sequence is CSVEDTGGRGHETEAFF. CDR3 sequence (DNA): TGCAGCGTTGAAGACACGGGGGGAAGGGGGCATGAGACTGAAGCTTTCTTT.

This clone was observed a handful of times. This chain uses TRBV2 with TRBJ2-7, with TRBD2 matching 8 bases. CDR3 size: 14 residues. Germline V gene data show CDR1 as SNHLY and CDR2 as FYNNEI. V lost 7 bases, J lost 2 bases, and 7 bases stayed unmatched. CDR3: CASKRRGGPYEQYF. CDR3 nucleotide sequence: TGTGCCAGCAAGCGACGGGGGGGGCCCTACGAGCAGTACTTC. The entire variable domain, with the rest obtained from reference TRBV2 and TRBJ2-7, is as follows: EPEVTQTPSHQVTQMGQEVILRCVPISNHLYFYWYRQILGQKVEFLVSFYNNEISEKSEIFDDQFSVERPDGSNFTLKIRSTKLEDSAMYFCASKRRGGPYEQYFGPGTRLTVT.

V usage is TRBV30 and J usage is TRBJ1-3; D not certain. The CDR3 is made up of 12 amino acids. The germline V gene has CDR1 GTSNPN and CDR2 SVGIG (reference sequence). Trimming removed 5 bases at V and 0 bases at J, with 5 bases between. In nucleotides, the CDR3 is TGTGCCTGGGGCAGCTCTGGAAACACCATATATTTT. Amino acids: CAWGSSGNTIYF. The variable domain in full, with the rest retrieved from reference TRBV30 and TRBJ1-3, is SQTIHQWPATLVQPVGSPLSLECTVEGTSNPNLYWYRQAAGRGLQLLFYSVGIGQISSEVPQNLSASRPQDRQFILSSKKLLLSDSGFYLCAWGSSGNTIYFGEGSWLTVV.

V is TRBV7-9 and J is TRBJ1-2; D is unclear. Germline-derived CDR1 and CDR2 are SEHNR and FQNEAQ (reference sequence). Trimming removed 5 bases at V and 6 bases at J, with 13 bases between. The CDR3 is 13 residues long. This chain's CDR3 is CASSAGEVNGYTF. The DNA for the CDR3 is TGTGCCAGCAGCGCAGGAGAGGTTAATGGCTACACCTTC.

The gene calls are TRBV19 and TRBJ1-2, with D maybe TRBD1 (5 bases). Germline lookup yields CDR1 LNHDA and CDR2 SQIVND (reference sequence). Deletions cut 4 bases from V and 4 bases from J, with 10 bases between. There are 13 residues in the CDR3. CDR3 loop: CASSTGTGYGYTF. The CDR3 DNA reads as TGTGCCAGTAGTACCGGGACGGGCTATGGCTACACCTTC. Full variable domain (rest looked up from reference TRBV19 and TRBJ1-2): DGGITQSPKYLFRKEGQNVTLSCEQNLNHDAMYWYRQDPGQGLRLIYYSQIVNDFQKGDIAEGYSVSREKKESFPLTVTSAQKNPTAFYLCASSTGTGYGYTFGSGTRLTVV.

This clone was recorded a few times. The genes are TRBV5-1 and TRBJ1-2, with TRBD1 as a possible D gene (6 bases). Trimming stripped 1 base from V and 6 bases from J, with 16 bases between. There are 15 residues in the CDR3. Germline-derived CDR1 and CDR2 are SGHRS and YFSETQ. CDR3 DNA: TGCGCCAGCAGCTTGTCATTCCCAGCAGGGGATGGCTACACCTTC. Protein: CASSLSFPAGDGYTF.

The chain links TRBV4-1 to TRBJ2-5; 12 nucleotides match TRBD2. CDR3 length equals 16 residues. CDR1 and CDR2 from the germline V gene are MGHRA and YSYEKL. V lost 0 bases to trimming and J lost 6 bases; unmatched junction nucleotides: 5. This CDR3 is CASSQEGTSGRQTQYF. DNA for the CDR3: TGCGCCAGCAGCCAAGAAGGTACTAGCGGGAGGCAGACCCAGTACTTC.

This chain uses TRBV27 with TRBJ2-7; 7 positions agree with TRBD1. The CDR3 contains 14 residues. V dropped 5 bases and J dropped 1; count of bases not matched to a gene: 5. CDR1 MNHEY and CDR2 SMNVEV come from the germline V gene (reference sequence). CDR3 protein: CASSHHRGSYEQYF. DNA of the CDR3: TGTGCCAGCAGTCACCACAGGGGATCCTACGAGCAGTACTTC.

The chain uses TRBV7-2 and TRBJ2-2; D gene uncertain. Germline values: CDR1 SGHTA, CDR2 FQGNSA. The CDR3 loop spans 15 amino acids. V shed 2 bases and J shed 4 bases, with 11 bases lying between them. CDR3 nucleotide sequence: TGTGCCAGCAGCTTAAGCTTCGTCGGCACCGGGGAGCTGTTTTTT. It specifies CASSLSFVGTGELFF.

The chain combines TRBV30 with TRBJ2-7; D might be TRBD1 (6 bases). CDR3 length: 16 amino acids. V lost 0 bases and J 3 bases, leaving 18 bases between the germline ends. Germline V gene data show CDR1 as GTSNPN and CDR2 as SVGIG (reference sequence). As DNA, the CDR3 is TGTGCCTGGAGTGTAAGAGGTTTGGGACAAAACTACGAGCAGTACTTC. Translating gives CAWSVRGLGQNYEQYF.